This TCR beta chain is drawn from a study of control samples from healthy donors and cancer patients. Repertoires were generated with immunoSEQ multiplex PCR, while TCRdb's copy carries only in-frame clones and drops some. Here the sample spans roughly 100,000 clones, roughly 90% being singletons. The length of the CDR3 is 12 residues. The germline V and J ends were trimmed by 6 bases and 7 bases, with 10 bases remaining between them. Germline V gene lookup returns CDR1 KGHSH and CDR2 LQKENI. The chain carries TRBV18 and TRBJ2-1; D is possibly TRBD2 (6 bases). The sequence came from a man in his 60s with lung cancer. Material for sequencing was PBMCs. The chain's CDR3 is CASSKAGNEQFF. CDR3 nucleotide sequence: TGTGCCAGCTCGAAAGCGGGTAATGAGCAGTTCTTC.